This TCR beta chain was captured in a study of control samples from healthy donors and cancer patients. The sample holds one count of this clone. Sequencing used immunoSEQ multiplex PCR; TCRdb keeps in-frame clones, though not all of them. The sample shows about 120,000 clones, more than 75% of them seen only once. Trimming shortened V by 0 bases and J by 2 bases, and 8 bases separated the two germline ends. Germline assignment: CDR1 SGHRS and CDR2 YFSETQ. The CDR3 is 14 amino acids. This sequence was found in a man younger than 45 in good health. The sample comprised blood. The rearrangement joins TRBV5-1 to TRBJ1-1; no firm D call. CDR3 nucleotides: TGCGCCAGCAGCTTGGATCCACCAAACACTGAAGCTTTCTTT. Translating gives CASSLDPPNTEAFF.